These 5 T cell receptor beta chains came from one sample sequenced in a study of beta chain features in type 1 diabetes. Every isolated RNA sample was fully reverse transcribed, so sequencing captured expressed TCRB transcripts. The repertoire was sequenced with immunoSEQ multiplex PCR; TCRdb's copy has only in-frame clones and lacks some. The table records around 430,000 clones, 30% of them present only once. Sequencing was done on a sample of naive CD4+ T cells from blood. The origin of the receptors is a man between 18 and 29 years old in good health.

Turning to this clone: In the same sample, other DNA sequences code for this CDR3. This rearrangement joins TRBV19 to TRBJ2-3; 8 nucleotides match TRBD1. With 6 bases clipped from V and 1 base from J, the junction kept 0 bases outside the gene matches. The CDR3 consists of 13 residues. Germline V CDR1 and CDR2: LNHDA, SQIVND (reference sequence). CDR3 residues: CASRDRGTDTQYF. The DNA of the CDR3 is TGTGCCAGTAGGGACAGGGGCACAGATACGCAGTATTTT.

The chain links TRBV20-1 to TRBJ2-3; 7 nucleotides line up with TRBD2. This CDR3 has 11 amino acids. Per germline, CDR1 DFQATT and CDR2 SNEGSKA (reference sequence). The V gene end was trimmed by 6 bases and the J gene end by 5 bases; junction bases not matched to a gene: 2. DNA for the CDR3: TGCAGTGCCCTAGCGGTAGATACGCAGTATTTT. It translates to CSALAVDTQYF.

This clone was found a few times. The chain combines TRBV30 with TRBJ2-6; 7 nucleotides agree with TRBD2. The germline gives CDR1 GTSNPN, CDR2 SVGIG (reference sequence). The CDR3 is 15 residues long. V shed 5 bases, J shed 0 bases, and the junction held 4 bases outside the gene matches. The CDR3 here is CAWLTSRSGANVLTF. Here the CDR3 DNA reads TGTGCCTGGTTGACTAGCCGCTCTGGGGCCAACGTCCTGACTTTC.

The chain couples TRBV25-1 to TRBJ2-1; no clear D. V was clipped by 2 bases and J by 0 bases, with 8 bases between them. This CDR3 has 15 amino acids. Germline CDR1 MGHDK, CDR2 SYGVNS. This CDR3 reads CASSERLSSYNEQFF. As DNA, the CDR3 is TGTGCCAGCAGTGAACGTCTCAGCTCCTACAATGAGCAGTTCTTC.

This CDR3 is CSVEKAGELFF. The CDR3 nucleotides are TGCAGCGTTGAGAAAGCCGGGGAGCTGTTTTTT. The chain joins TRBV29-1 to TRBJ2-2; D is uncertain. V lost 3 bases and J 6 bases, leaving 5 bases between the germline ends. The CDR3 covers 11 residues. Germline loops: CDR1 SQVTM, CDR2 ANQGSEA.